This TCR beta chain was retrieved from a study of early T cells in non-severe SARS-CoV-2 infection. Via MiXCR, TCRdb re-called the 5' RACE reads, giving one row per CDR3 protein. Among about 56,000 distinct CDR3 sequences, under 12% were seen once, and the ten largest hold 6.5%. This CDR3 comprises 16 residues. V lost 3 bases, J lost 2 bases, and 10 bases stayed unmatched. The V gene's germline CDR1 is DFQATT and CDR2 SNEGSKA (reference sequence). This clonotype was counted between two and nine times. This chain connects TRBV20-1 to TRBJ2-3; TRBD2 matches at 8 bases. This clonotype was obtained from an adult who was a healthcare worker with PCR-confirmed SARS-CoV-2 infection or an uninfected control (not recorded which). The sequencing input was whole blood. DNA for the CDR3: TGCAGTGCTAGGACGGTGCGGCGGGGGGCCACAGATACGCAGTATTTT. Translating it yields CSARTVRRGATDTQYF.